The 30 T cell receptor beta chains reported below all come from one sample, sequenced in a study of blood T cells in healthy people across ages. Next came a second PCR, run for about 7 to 12 cycles, which used a sample-barcoded 5' primer along with a J-beta primer mix. TCRdb fed the 5' RACE reads into MiXCR, producing one record per CDR3 protein. The data contain about 1.6 million distinct CDR3 sequences, about 32% of them singletons. The sample taken for sequencing was blood. Receptors were obtained from a woman aged 30 to 39 in good health.

The chain couples TRBV7-3 to TRBJ2-2; 9 positions agree with TRBD2. This CDR3 is built from 16 residues. The germline gives CDR1 SGHTA, CDR2 FQGTGA. V shed 2 bases and J 4 bases; nucleotides not matched to a gene: 5. CDR3 loop: CASSLLTSGGTGELFF. The CDR3 DNA reads TGTGCCAGCAGCTTATTGACTAGCGGAGGCACCGGGGAGCTGTTTTTT.

A few counts support this clonotype. V usage is TRBV20-1 and J usage is TRBJ2-1; 10 nucleotides agree with TRBD1. The CDR3 is 14 residues long. J gave up 7 bases and V 4 bases, and 7 bases lay outside the gene matches. Looked up from germline, CDR1 is DFQATT and CDR2 is SNEGSKA (reference sequence). CDR3 nucleotides: TGCAGTGCTACCGGGACAGGGGTAGGGAATGAGCAGTTCTTC. This encodes CSATGTGVGNEQFF.

Concerning this clonotype: The germline gene is not matched at one end of the junction; a read error may be the cause. This chain links TRBV5-8 with TRBJ2-7; 9 nucleotides match TRBD1. The CDR3 is made up of 19 amino acids. CDR1 is SGHTS, CDR2 YDEGEE, per germline. In DNA form, the CDR3 reads TGTGCTAGCAGCTTGGGGGACAGGGTGAGGGGAGCCCATACCTACGAGCAGTACTTC. This sequence encodes CASSLGDRVRGAHTYEQYF.

V is TRBV3-1 and J is TRBJ2-1, with a weak D call TRBD2 (6 bases). Trimming took off 1 base at V and 1 base at J, with 11 bases between the two ends. The CDR3 loop spans 16 amino acids. CDR1 is LGHDT and CDR2 is YNNKEL in the germline V gene (reference sequence). Here the CDR3 reads CASSQGSGNSYNEQFF. The CDR3 nucleotides are TGTGCCAGCAGCCAAGGTAGCGGCAATTCCTACAATGAGCAGTTCTTC.

Of note for this clonotype: At one end, the junction sequence differs from germline, possibly due to a read error. The genes are TRBV29-1 and TRBJ2-1; tentative D call: TRBD2 (7 bases). The germline CDR1 and CDR2 sequences are SQVTM and ANQGSEA. This CDR3 is built from 15 residues. In DNA form, the CDR3 reads TGCGGCGTGGCAGATTATCGGGGGGCTAACAATGAGCAGTTCTTC. Translation: CGVADYRGANNEQFF.

A remark on this clonotype: Sequence at one end of the junction differs from germline and may be a read error. DNA for the CDR3: TGCAGTGCTTCTCCAGGGTTCTCCACAGATGCGCAGTATTTT. This translates into CSASPGFSTDAQYF. The chain uses TRBV20-1 and TRBJ2-3; a weak D match, TRBD1 (5 bases). The CDR3 is 14 residues long. From germline, CDR1 is DFQATT and CDR2 SNEGSKA (reference sequence).

CDR3 amino acids: CASSKSGLPPSYEQYF. Written as DNA, the CDR3 is TGTGCCAGCAGCAAATCAGGGTTACCTCCCTCCTACGAGCAGTACTTC. The rearrangement uses TRBV21-1 and TRBJ2-7; TRBD1, the D gene given by the table, was not confirmed from the DNA. TRBV21-1 is noted as a pseudogene. There are 16 residues in the CDR3.

This clonotype was recorded at least ten times. The gene calls are TRBV7-2 and TRBJ2-7; 8 nucleotides match TRBD2. The V segment lost 0 bases and the J segment 0 bases; nucleotides outside the gene matches: 1. The germline V gene encodes CDR1 SGHTA and CDR2 FQGNSA. The length of the CDR3 is 15 residues. CDR3 in DNA: TGTGCCAGCAGCTTAGCTAGCGGGAACTCCTACGAGCAGTACTTC. Residues: CASSLASGNSYEQYF.

V and J are TRBV14 and TRBJ2-7, with D possibly called TRBD1 or TRBD2 (5 bases each). The CDR3 has 15 amino acids. V lost 3 bases, J lost 4 bases, and 16 bases lay in between. CDR1 and CDR2 from the germline V gene are SGHDN and FVKESK. CDR3: CASSQYPGPLYEQYF. CDR3 DNA sequence: TGTGCCAGCAGCCAGTATCCGGGGCCGCTATACGAGCAGTACTTC.

This clonotype appeared once. CDR3 sequence (DNA): TGTGCCAGCAGGGAGACACTTACCTCTACTGGCTACACCTTC. Translated, it gives CASRETLTSTGYTF. The chain uses TRBV6-1 and TRBJ1-2; D gene ambiguous. There are 14 residues in the CDR3. Germline assignment: CDR1 MNHNS and CDR2 SASEGT. V gave up 6 bases and J gave up 7 bases, with 18 bases separating them.

This clonotype has only a few counts. The CDR3 is CASSQGTSQRRDEQFF. The DNA for the CDR3 is TGCGCCAGCAGCCAAGGAACTAGCCAACGAAGGGATGAGCAGTTCTTC. The chain carries TRBV4-1 and TRBJ2-1, with D possibly being TRBD2 (6 bases). Germline CDR1 MGHRA, CDR2 YSYEKL. The CDR3 is made up of 16 amino acids. V gave up 1 base and J gave up 8 bases, with 18 bases separating them.

This clonotype has more than one count but fewer than ten. The rearrangement uses TRBV5-1 and TRBJ2-7; 9 nucleotides match TRBD1. Germline-derived CDR1 and CDR2 are SGHRS and YFSETQ. CDR3 length equals 17 residues. V gave up 0 bases and J gave up 3 bases; unmatched junction bases: 10. DNA for the CDR3: TGCGCCAGCAGCTTGGAAGGGTCGGACAGGGGCCTCTACGAGCAGTACTTC. It is translated as CASSLEGSDRGLYEQYF.

The chain couples TRBV5-1 to TRBJ1-1; D not resolved. Germline CDR1 is SGHRS and CDR2 is YFSETQ. This CDR3 comprises 16 residues. V lost 0 bases and J 1 base, leaving 13 bases between the germline ends. This CDR3 reads CASSLGPGVGNTEAFF. CDR3 nucleotides: TGCGCCAGCAGCTTGGGGCCGGGAGTGGGGAACACTGAAGCTTTCTTT. The whole variable domain, remainder taken from reference TRBV5-1 and TRBJ1-1, is KAGVTQTPRYLIKTRGQQVTLSCSPISGHRSVSWYQQTPGQGLQFLFEYFSETQRNKGNFPGRFSGRQFSNSRSEMNVSTLELGDSALYLCASSLGPGVGNTEAFFGQGTRLTVV.

The rearrangement uses TRBV19 and TRBJ2-2, with D perhaps TRBD1 or TRBD2 (5 bases each). This CDR3 is built from 15 residues. Germline assignment: CDR1 LNHDA and CDR2 SQIVND (reference sequence). V was shortened by 5 bases and J by 6 bases, with 16 bases between the two germline ends. The CDR3 loop is CASSLTSGSPGELFF. The DNA of the CDR3 is TGTGCCAGTAGTCTAACTTCAGGGAGTCCCGGGGAGCTGTTTTTT.

The chain carries TRBV29-1 and TRBJ2-5; tentatively, D is TRBD1 or TRBD2 (6 bases each). The CDR3 is made up of 12 amino acids. Per the germline V gene, CDR1 is SQVTM and CDR2 is ANQGSEA. Trimming shortened V by 7 bases and J by 5 bases, and 14 bases separated the two germline ends. The CDR3: CSGGEGGETQYF. The CDR3 DNA reads TGCAGCGGGGGCGAGGGGGGTGAGACCCAGTACTTC.

The V gene is TRBV29-1, the J gene TRBJ1-1, with D perhaps matching TRBD1 (6 bases). With 4 bases removed from V and 4 bases from J, the gap between germline ends came to 13 bases. Per the germline V gene, CDR1 is SQVTM and CDR2 is ANQGSEA. This CDR3 has 13 amino acids. The DNA of the CDR3 is TGCAGCGTTGCCGGGGGCGCCTCCACTGAAGCTTTCTTT. Translation: CSVAGGASTEAFF. Filled out from reference TRBV29-1 and TRBJ1-1, the complete variable domain reads SAVISQKPSRDICQRGTSLTIQCQVDSQVTMMFWYRQQPGQSLTLIATANQGSEATYESGFVIDKFPISRPNLTFSTLTVSNMSPEDSSIYLCSVAGGASTEAFFGQGTRLTVV.

Of note for this clonotype: The junction departs from the called germline gene at one end, perhaps through a read error. The chain has TRBV9 and TRBJ2-6; D is uncertain. The CDR3 is 15 residues long. The V gene's germline CDR1 is SGDLS and CDR2 YYNGEE. The CDR3 region has the DNA TGTGCCGGCAGCGTAAGGTGGTCTGGGGCCAACGTCCTGACTTTC. It is translated as CAGSVRWSGANVLTF.

The chain recombines TRBV9 with TRBJ2-7; tentative D call: TRBD2 (5 bases). Trimming left V 3 bases short and J 3 bases short, with 13 bases between. The CDR3 contains 14 residues. The germline CDR1 and CDR2 sequences are SGDLS and YYNGEE. DNA of the CDR3: TGTGCCAGCAGCGCCTATACGGGGTTCTACGAGCAGTACTTC. Protein: CASSAYTGFYEQYF.

The rearrangement links TRBV7-6 to TRBJ2-3, with D perhaps matching TRBD2 (6 bases). The V gene lost 5 bases and the J gene lost 6 bases, with 18 bases spanning the gap. Germline CDR1 and CDR2: SGHVS and FNYEAQ. The length of the CDR3 is 15 residues. CDR3 bases: TGTGCCAGCAGCCTCGGACTACGGAGGGAGGATACGCAGTATTTT. Translated, it gives CASSLGLRREDTQYF.

This chain joins TRBV9 and TRBJ1-2; D may be TRBD1 (5 bases). The CDR3 extends over 16 amino acids. V was trimmed by 4 bases and J by 0 bases, leaving 16 bases between them. Germline CDR1 SGDLS, CDR2 YYNGEE. This CDR3 is CASSQGRVRTNYGYTF. In DNA, the CDR3 is TGTGCCAGCAGCCAGGGACGGGTCAGAACTAACTATGGCTACACCTTC.

This chain links TRBV9 with TRBJ2-5, with 9 bases identical to TRBD2. This CDR3 has 18 amino acids. Germline V gene data show CDR1 as SGDLS and CDR2 as YYNGEE. V lost 0 bases to trimming and J lost 1 base; unmatched junction nucleotides: 10. CDR3 nucleotide sequence: TGTGCCAGCAGCGTAGCCCAGCGGGGGGCCCCAAGCCAAGAGACCCAGTACTTC. It specifies CASSVAQRGAPSQETQYF.

This clonotype was observed a handful of times. The genes are TRBV29-1 and TRBJ2-5; no reliable D call. V lost 5 bases to trimming and J lost 5 bases, with 12 bases between them. Germline assignment: CDR1 SQVTM and CDR2 ANQGSEA. The CDR3 consists of 12 residues. Written as DNA, the CDR3 is TGCAGCGTTTCCGGGTTGAGGGAGACCCAGTACTTC. Encoded protein: CSVSGLRETQYF.

This clonotype was observed a single time. The V and J genes are TRBV29-1 and TRBJ1-2; 8 positions agree with TRBD1. Unmatched junction bases numbered 4, after V lost 3 bases and J lost 4 bases. Germline values: CDR1 SQVTM, CDR2 ANQGSEA. The CDR3 has 13 amino acids. The CDR3 coding sequence is TGCAGCGTTGATCGTGGACAGGGCTATGGCTACACCTTC. It yields the protein CSVDRGQGYGYTF.

This chain uses TRBV9 with TRBJ2-3, with no clear D. Germline V gene lookup returns CDR1 SGDLS and CDR2 YYNGEE. V dropped 0 bases and J dropped 5 bases, with 13 bases sitting between them. The CDR3 totals 15 residues. The CDR3 protein is CASSVEWSVGDTQYF. In DNA form, the CDR3 reads TGTGCCAGCAGCGTAGAGTGGTCGGTGGGAGATACGCAGTATTTT.

This clonotype was observed a handful of times. The chain is built from TRBV6-1 and TRBJ2-1, with TRBD2 identical over 13 bases. CDR1 is MNHNS and CDR2 is SASEGT in the germline V gene. The CDR3 is 14 residues long. With V trimmed by 4 bases and J by 7 bases, 1 base remained unmatched. The CDR3 DNA reads TGTGCCAGCAGTGTGACTAGCGGGAGGAATGAGCAGTTCTTC. It encodes CASSVTSGRNEQFF.

This clonotype was detected ten times or more. The V gene is TRBV4-1, the J gene TRBJ2-4, with TRBD1 identical over 9 bases. Germline trimming cut 2 bases from V and 7 bases from J; bases unmatched to any gene: 6. Germline V lookup: CDR1 MGHRA, CDR2 YSYEKL. The CDR3 sequence is 15 residues long. As DNA, the CDR3 is TGCGCCAGCAGCCAACCCATACAGGGGGCGAACATTCAGTACTTC. It is translated as CASSQPIQGANIQYF.

The V and J genes are TRBV7-2 and TRBJ1-1; D not certain. The ends were cut back, 5 bases at V and 0 bases at J, with 10 bases in the middle. The CDR3 totals 14 residues. The germline CDR1 and CDR2 sequences are SGHTA and FQGNSA. The CDR3 reads CASSHTDLNTEAFF. CDR3 DNA sequence: TGTGCCAGCAGCCATACAGATCTGAACACTGAAGCTTTCTTT.

V gene TRBV5-5 combines with J gene TRBJ2-7, with a weak D call TRBD2 (5 bases). From germline, CDR1 is SGHKS and CDR2 YYEKEE (reference sequence). The germline V and J ends were trimmed by 4 bases and 6 bases, with 23 bases remaining between them. This CDR3 is 16 amino acids long. CDR3: CASSPPPWRKTCEQYF. CDR3 coding DNA: TGTGCCAGCAGCCCCCCCCCTTGGAGGAAGACCTGCGAGCAGTACTTC.

The gene calls are TRBV29-1 and TRBJ2-5; TRBD1 or TRBD2 may be the D gene (6 bases each). Germline CDR1 and CDR2: SQVTM and ANQGSEA. Deletions cut 4 bases from V and 5 bases from J, with 11 bases between. This CDR3 has 12 residues. The CDR3 nucleotides read TGCAGCGTTGTACGGGGGCGGGAGACCCAGTACTTC. Protein: CSVVRGRETQYF.

This clonotype was detected only a few times. This chain links TRBV12-3 or TRBV12-4 with TRBJ2-1, with 7 positions matching TRBD1. The V gene end was trimmed by 5 bases and the J gene end by 6 bases; junction bases not matched to a gene: 7. This CDR3 is 14 amino acids long. The CDR3 is CASSHARTGNEQFF. The CDR3 nucleotides read TGTGCCAGCAGTCACGCTCGGACAGGCAATGAGCAGTTCTTC.